This T cell receptor beta chain is drawn from a study of shared clonotypes between healthy human individuals. Findings and limits, study-wide: Against clonotypes common to all four donors, non-shared ones had lower generation probabilities. The authors expected sequencing depth to affect clonotype sharing among donors.

Researchers ran the assay at a deep level. It was 200 ng DNA, 25,000 to 35,000 T cell genomes, that sorted-subset replicate PCRs used. Some clones are missing from TCRdb's copy, which holds only in-frame ones; the method was immunoSEQ multiplex PCR. This table holds around 550,000 clones, around 95% found once. From germline, CDR1 is SGHVS and CDR2 FQNEAQ. The V end was cut by 1 base, the J end by 3 bases, with 15 bases between. The CDR3 spans 16 residues. Naive CD8 cells, CD45RO-negative and positively selected for CCR7, excluded terminally differentiated effector memory CD45RA+ cells. As to this clone: Its antigen is still unknown.

This clonotype was obtained from a woman between 25 and 40 years old in good health. The sequenced sample consisted of naive CD8+ T cells sorted from blood. V is TRBV7-8 and J is TRBJ1-2; no firm D call. As DNA, the CDR3 is TGTGCCAGCAGCTTAGTTCACGGATCAAAGGACTATGGCTACACCTTC. It codes for CASSLVHGSKDYGYTF. The full variable domain, in which reference TRBV7-8 and TRBJ1-2 provide the parts outside the CDR3, is GAGVSQSPRYKVAKRGQDVALRCDPISGHVSLFWYQQALGQGPEFLTYFQNEAQLDKSGLPSDRFFAERPEGSVSTLKIQRTQQEDSAVYLCASSLVHGSKDYGYTFGSGTRLTVV.